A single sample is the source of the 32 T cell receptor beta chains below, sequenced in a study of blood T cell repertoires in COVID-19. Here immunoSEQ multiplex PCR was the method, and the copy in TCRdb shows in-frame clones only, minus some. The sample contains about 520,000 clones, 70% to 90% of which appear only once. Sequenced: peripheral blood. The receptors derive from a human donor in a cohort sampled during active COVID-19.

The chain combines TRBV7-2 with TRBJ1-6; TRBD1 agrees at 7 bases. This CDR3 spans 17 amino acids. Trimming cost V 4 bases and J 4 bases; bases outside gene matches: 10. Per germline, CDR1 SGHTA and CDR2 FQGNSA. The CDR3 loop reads CASSYPEGGAYNSPLHF. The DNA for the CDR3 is TGTGCCAGCAGCTACCCGGAAGGGGGCGCGTATAATTCACCCCTCCACTTT.

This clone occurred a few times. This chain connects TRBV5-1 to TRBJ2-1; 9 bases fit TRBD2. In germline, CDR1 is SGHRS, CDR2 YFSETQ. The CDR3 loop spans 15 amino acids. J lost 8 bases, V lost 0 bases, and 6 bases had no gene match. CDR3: CASSLVVSGSYEQFF. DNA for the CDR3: TGCGCCAGCAGCTTGGTAGTTAGCGGGAGCTATGAGCAGTTCTTC.

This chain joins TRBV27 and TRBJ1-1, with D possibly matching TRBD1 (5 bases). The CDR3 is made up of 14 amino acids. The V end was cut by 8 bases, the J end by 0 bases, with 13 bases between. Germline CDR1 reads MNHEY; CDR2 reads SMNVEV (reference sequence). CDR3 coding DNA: TGTGCCAGCCGAGAGACAGAGTTGAACACTGAAGCTTTCTTT. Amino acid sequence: CASRETELNTEAFF.

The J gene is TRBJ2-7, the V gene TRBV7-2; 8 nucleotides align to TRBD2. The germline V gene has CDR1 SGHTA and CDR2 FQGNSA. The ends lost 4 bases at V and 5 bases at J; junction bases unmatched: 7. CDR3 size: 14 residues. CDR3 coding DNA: TGTGCCAGCAGCTCCAGCGGGAGATGGGACGAGCAGTACTTC. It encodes CASSSSGRWDEQYF.

The CDR3 spells CASSDFGTETNEKLFF. As DNA, the CDR3 is TGTGCCAGCAGTGATTTTGGGACAGAGACTAATGAAAAACTGTTTTTT. The rearrangement links TRBV6-1 to TRBJ1-4, with 7 nucleotides matching TRBD1. Germline V CDR1 and CDR2: MNHNS, SASEGT. This CDR3 is built from 16 residues. With V trimmed by 3 bases and J by 2 bases, 6 bases remained unmatched.

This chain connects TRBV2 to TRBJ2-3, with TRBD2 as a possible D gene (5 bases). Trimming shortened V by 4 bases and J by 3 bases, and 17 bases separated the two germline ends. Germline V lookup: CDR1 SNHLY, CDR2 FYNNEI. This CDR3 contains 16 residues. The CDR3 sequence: CASSASLRTPTDTQYF. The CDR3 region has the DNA TGTGCCAGCAGTGCGAGTCTGAGGACTCCGACAGATACGCAGTATTTT.

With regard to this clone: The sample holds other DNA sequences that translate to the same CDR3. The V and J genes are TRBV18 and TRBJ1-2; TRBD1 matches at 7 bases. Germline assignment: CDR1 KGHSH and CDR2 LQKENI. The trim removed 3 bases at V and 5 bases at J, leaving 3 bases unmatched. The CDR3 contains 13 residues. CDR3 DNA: TGTGCCAGCTCACCGCCAGGGGGATATGGCTACACCTTC. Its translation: CASSPPGGYGYTF.

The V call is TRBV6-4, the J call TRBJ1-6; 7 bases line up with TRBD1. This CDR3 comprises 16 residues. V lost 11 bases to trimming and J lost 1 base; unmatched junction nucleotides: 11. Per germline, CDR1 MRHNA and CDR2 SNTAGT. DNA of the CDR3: TGTGCCGACCCTAAGGGGGCACCTTCCTATAATTCACCCCTCCACTTT. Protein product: CADPKGAPSYNSPLHF.

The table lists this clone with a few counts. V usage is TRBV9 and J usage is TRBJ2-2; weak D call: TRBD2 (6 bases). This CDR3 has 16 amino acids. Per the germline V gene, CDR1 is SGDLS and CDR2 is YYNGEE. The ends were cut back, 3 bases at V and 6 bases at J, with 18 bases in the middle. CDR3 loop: CASSAIIGTFPGELFF. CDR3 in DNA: TGTGCCAGCAGCGCAATTATAGGGACTTTTCCCGGGGAGCTGTTTTTT.

CDR3 sequence (DNA): TGCGCCAGCAGCCAAGATGGGGTACAGGCGCGTGGCTACACCTTC. This encodes CASSQDGVQARGYTF. The chain carries TRBV4-1 and TRBJ1-2, with D possibly matching TRBD1 (5 bases). From germline, CDR1 is MGHRA and CDR2 YSYEKL. The CDR3 is 15 amino acids. The V gene lost 0 bases and the J gene lost 7 bases, with 15 bases spanning the gap.

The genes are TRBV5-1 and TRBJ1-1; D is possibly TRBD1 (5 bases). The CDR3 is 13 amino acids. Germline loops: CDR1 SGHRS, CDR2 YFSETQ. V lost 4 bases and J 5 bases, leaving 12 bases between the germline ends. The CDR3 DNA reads TGCGCCAGCAGCCCTGGACACGGGACTGAAGCTTTCTTT. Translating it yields CASSPGHGTEAFF.

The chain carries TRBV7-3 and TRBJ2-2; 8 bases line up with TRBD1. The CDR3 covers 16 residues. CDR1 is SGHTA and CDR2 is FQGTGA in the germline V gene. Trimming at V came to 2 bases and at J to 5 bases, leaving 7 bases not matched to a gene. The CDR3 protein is CASSLQGAPATGELFF. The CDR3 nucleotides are TGTGCCAGCAGCTTACAGGGGGCGCCGGCGACCGGGGAGCTGTTTTTT.

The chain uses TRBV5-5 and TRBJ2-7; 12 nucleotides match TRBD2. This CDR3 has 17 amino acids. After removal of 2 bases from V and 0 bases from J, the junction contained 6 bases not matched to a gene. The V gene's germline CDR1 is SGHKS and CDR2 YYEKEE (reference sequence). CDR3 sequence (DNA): TGTGCCAGCAGCTTCTCCCGGACTAGCGGGATCTCCTACGAGCAGTACTTC. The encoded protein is CASSFSRTSGISYEQYF. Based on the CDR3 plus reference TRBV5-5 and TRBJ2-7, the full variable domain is DAGVTQSPTHLIKTRGQQVTLRCSPISGHKSVSWYQQVLGQGPQFIFQYYEKEERGRGNFPDRFSARQFPNYSSELNVNALLLGDSALYLCASSFSRTSGISYEQYFGPGTRLTVT.

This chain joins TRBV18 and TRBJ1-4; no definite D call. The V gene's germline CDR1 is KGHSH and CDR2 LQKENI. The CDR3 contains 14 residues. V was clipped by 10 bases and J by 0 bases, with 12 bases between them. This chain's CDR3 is CATAEQATNEKLFF. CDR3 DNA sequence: TGTGCCACCGCAGAACAAGCAACTAATGAAAAACTGTTTTTT.

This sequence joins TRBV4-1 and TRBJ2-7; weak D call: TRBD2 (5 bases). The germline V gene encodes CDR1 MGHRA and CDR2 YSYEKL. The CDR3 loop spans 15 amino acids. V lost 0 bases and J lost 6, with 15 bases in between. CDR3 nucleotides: TGCGCCAGCAGCCAAGAAGGAGGCGGACGGGGCGAGCAGTACTTC. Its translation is CASSQEGGGRGEQYF.

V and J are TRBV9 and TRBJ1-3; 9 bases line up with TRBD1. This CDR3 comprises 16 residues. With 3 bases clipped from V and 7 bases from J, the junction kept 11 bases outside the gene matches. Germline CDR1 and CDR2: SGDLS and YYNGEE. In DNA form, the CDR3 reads TGTGCCAGCAGCGCCTCCGGGACAGGGAAAGAGAACACCATATATTTT. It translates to CASSASGTGKENTIYF.

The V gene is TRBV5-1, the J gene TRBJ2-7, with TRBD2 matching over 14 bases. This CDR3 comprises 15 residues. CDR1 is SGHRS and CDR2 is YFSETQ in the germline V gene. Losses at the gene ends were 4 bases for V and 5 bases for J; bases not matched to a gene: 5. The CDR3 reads CASSMGTSGSHEQYF. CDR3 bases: TGCGCCAGCAGCATGGGGACTAGCGGGAGCCACGAGCAGTACTTC.

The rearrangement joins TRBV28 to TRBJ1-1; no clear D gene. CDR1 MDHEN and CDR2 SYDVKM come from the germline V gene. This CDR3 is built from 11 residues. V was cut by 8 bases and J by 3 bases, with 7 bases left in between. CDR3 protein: CASGSHTEAFF. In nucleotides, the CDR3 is TGTGCCAGCGGCAGTCACACTGAAGCTTTCTTT.

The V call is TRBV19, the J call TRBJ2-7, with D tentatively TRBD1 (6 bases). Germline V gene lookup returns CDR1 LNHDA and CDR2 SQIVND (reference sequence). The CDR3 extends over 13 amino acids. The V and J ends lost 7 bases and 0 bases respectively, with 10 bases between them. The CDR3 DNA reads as TGTGCCAGTAAGGACAGCAGCTCCTACGAGCAGTACTTC. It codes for CASKDSSSYEQYF.

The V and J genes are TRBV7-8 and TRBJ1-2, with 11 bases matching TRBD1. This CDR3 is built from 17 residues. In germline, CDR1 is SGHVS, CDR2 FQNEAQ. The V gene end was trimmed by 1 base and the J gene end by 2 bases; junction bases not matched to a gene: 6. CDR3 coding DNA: TGTGCCAGCAGCTTAGGGACAGGGGGCGTTCGAAACTATGGCTACACCTTC. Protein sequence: CASSLGTGGVRNYGYTF.

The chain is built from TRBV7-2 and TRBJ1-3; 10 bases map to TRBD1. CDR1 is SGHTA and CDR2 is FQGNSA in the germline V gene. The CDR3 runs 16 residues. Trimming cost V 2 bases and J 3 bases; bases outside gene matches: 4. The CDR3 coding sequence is TGTGCCAGCAGCTTAAGGGGGACAGGGGTTGGAAACACCATATATTTT. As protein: CASSLRGTGVGNTIYF.

The CDR3 reads CAWGGQGVGGYTF. The CDR3, as DNA: TGTGCCTGGGGGGGACAGGGTGTTGGCGGCTACACCTTC. The V and J genes are TRBV30 and TRBJ1-2, with 9 bases identical to TRBD1. Unmatched junction bases numbered 9, after V lost 5 bases and J lost 8 bases. Germline CDR1 and CDR2: GTSNPN and SVGIG (reference sequence). The CDR3 covers 13 residues.

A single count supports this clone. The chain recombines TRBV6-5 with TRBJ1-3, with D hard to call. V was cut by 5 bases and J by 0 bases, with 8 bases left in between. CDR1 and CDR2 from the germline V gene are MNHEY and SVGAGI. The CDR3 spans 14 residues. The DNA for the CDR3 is TGTGCCAGCAGTCCGAGTATCTCTGGAAACACCATATATTTT. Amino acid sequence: CASSPSISGNTIYF.

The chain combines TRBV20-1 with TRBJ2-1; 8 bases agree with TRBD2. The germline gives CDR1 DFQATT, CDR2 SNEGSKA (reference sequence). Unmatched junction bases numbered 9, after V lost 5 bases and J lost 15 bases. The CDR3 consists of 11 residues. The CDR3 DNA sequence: TGCAGTGCTTCCCGGGAGGGGGATTCGTTCTTC. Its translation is CSASREGDSFF.

The CDR3 DNA follows: TGTGCCATCAGTGAGCCCGGACAGGGAGGGCCTGAAGCTTTCTTT. It is translated as CAISEPGQGGPEAFF. The rearrangement joins TRBV10-3 to TRBJ1-1, with 8 bases matching TRBD1. The trim removed 2 bases at V and 6 bases at J, leaving 8 bases unmatched. The CDR3 contains 15 residues. Germline V gene lookup returns CDR1 ENHRY and CDR2 SYGVKD.

CDR3 nucleotides: TGTGCCAGCAGCTTCCCCGGGACAGGGGCCTATGGCTACACCTTC. Protein product: CASSFPGTGAYGYTF. J is TRBJ1-2 and V is TRBV5-4; 10 bases are a match to TRBD1. Germline loops: CDR1 SGHNT, CDR2 YYREEE (reference sequence). This CDR3 is built from 15 residues. The V gene end was trimmed by 2 bases and the J gene end by 4 bases; junction bases not matched to a gene: 5.

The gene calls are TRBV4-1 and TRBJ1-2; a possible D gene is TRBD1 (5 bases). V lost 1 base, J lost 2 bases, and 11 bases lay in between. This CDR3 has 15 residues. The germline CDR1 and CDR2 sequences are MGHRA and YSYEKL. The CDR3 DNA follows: TGCGCCAGCAGCCAAGGGTTCGGGGGGAACTATGGCTACACCTTC. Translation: CASSQGFGGNYGYTF.

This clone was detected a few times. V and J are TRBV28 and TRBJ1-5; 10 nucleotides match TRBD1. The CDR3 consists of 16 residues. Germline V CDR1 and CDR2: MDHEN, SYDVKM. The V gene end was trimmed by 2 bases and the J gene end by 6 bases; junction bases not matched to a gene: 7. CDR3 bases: TGTGCCAGCAGTTTAGCCCGGACAGGGGGTGCTCAGCCCCAGCATTTT. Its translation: CASSLARTGGAQPQHF.

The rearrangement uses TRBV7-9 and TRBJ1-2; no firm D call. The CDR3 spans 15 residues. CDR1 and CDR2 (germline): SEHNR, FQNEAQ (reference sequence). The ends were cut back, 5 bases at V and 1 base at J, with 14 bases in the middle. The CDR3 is CASSPPQTLNYGYTF. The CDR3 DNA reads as TGTGCCAGCAGCCCCCCACAGACGCTTAACTATGGCTACACCTTC.

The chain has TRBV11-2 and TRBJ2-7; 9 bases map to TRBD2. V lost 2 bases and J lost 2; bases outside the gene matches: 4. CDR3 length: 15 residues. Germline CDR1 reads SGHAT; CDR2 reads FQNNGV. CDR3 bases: TGTGCCAGCAGCTTAAAGCGGGAGGCCACCTACGAGCAGTACTTC. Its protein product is CASSLKREATYEQYF.

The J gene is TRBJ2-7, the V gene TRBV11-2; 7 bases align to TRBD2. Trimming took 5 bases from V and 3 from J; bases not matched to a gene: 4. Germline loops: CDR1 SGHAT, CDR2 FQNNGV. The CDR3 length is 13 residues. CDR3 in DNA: TGTGCCAGCAGCCTAGCGGCTAGCTACGAGCAGTACTTC. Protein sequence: CASSLAASYEQYF.

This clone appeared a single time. The CDR3 sequence is CASTSLSAYNEQFF. As DNA, the CDR3 is TGTGCCAGCACCTCGCTTAGCGCTTACAATGAGCAGTTCTTC. This chain joins TRBV3-1 (or the pseudogene TRBV3-2) and TRBJ2-1; D possibly corresponds to TRBD2 (5 bases). This CDR3 has 14 amino acids. Per germline, CDR1 LGHDT and CDR2 YNNKEL (reference sequence). Deletions cut 7 bases from V and 4 bases from J, with 14 bases between.